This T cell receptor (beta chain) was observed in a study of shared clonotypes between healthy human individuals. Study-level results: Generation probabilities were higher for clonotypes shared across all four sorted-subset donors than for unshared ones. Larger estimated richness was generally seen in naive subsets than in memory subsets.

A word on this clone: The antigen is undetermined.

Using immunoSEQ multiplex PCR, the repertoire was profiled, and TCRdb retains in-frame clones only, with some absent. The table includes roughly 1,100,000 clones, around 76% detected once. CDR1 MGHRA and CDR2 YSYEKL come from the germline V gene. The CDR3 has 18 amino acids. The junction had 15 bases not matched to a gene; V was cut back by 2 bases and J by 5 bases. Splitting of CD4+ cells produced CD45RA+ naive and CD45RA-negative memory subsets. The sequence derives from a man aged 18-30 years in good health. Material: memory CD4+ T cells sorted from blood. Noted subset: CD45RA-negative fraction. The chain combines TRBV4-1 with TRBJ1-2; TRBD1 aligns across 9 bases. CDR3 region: CASSQPWDRETYAYGYTF. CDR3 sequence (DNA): TGCGCCAGCAGCCAACCGTGGGACAGGGAGACCTATGCATATGGCTACACCTTC.